The 7 T cell receptor beta chains listed next were all sequenced from one sample in a study of response to subunit inactivated influenza vaccine. TCRdb re-called the RT-PCR reads with MiXCR, one entry per CDR3 protein. Among 800,000 to 1,000,000 distinct CDR3 sequences listed, less than 25% were seen once. Here the sequenced sample was PBMCs from blood, taken roughly 5 days after vaccination. The origin of the receptors is a man between 45 and 60 years old who received an inactivated influenza vaccine.

This clonotype has at least ten counts. Relative to the germline gene, one junction end is altered; a read error may explain this. The chain has TRBV5-1 and TRBJ2-5, with TRBD1 matching over 9 bases. This CDR3 contains 13 residues. Germline V CDR1 and CDR2: SGHRS, YFSETQ. Here the CDR3 reads CASSLGQGETQYF. The CDR3 region has the DNA TGTGCCAGCAGTTTGGGACAGGGAGAGACCCAGTACTTC.

This clonotype showed up just a few times. The chain joins TRBV20-1 to TRBJ2-1, with TRBD2 identical over 12 bases. V lost 5 bases to trimming and J lost 8 bases; unmatched junction nucleotides: 13. The CDR3 spans 16 residues. The germline CDR1 and CDR2 sequences are DFQATT and SNEGSKA (reference sequence). The CDR3 nucleotides read TGCAGTGCTCGCCCGACTAGCGGGAGAGGGTGGGATGAGCAGTTCTTC. The encoded protein is CSARPTSGRGWDEQFF.

This clonotype was detected many times. This rearrangement joins TRBV20-1 to TRBJ1-1; 10 bases line up with TRBD1. The CDR3 loop spans 14 amino acids. From germline, CDR1 is DFQATT and CDR2 SNEGSKA (reference sequence). J lost 0 bases, V lost 3 bases, and 1 base had no gene match. The CDR3, as DNA: TGCAGTGCTAGGACAGGGGGCTTGAACACTGAAGCTTTCTTT. Translation: CSARTGGLNTEAFF.

The rearrangement joins TRBV12-3 or TRBV12-4 to TRBJ2-2; D not certain. Trimming shortened V by 0 bases and J by 5 bases, and 7 bases separated the two germline ends. The CDR3 covers 14 residues. The DNA of the CDR3 is TGTGCCAGCAGTTTAGCAATGGCTACCGGGGAGCTGTTTTTT. Translation: CASSLAMATGELFF.

The V gene is TRBV11-2, the J gene TRBJ2-7, with D hard to call. Trimming removed 6 bases at V and 2 bases at J, with 5 bases between. The CDR3 spans 11 residues. The germline V gene encodes CDR1 SGHAT and CDR2 FQNNGV. Here the CDR3 reads CASRSPYEQYF. As DNA, the CDR3 is TGTGCCAGCAGGTCGCCCTACGAGCAGTACTTC.

This clonotype has a handful of counts. The rearrangement joins TRBV14 to TRBJ2-3, with D tentatively TRBD2 (6 bases). Between the trimmed V and J ends, which lost 2 bases and 2 bases, there was a span of 11 bases. The CDR3 consists of 15 residues. CDR1 is SGHDN and CDR2 is FVKESK in the germline V gene. The CDR3 spells CASSQPGLDTDTQYF. CDR3 sequence (DNA): TGTGCCAGCAGCCAACCGGGACTTGACACAGATACGCAGTATTTT.

This clonotype came up a few times. The chain is built from TRBV29-1 and TRBJ2-7, with D possibly being TRBD2 (6 bases). Trimming shortened V by 4 bases and J by 6 bases, and 13 bases separated the two germline ends. The CDR3 totals 12 residues. Germline V gene data show CDR1 as SQVTM and CDR2 as ANQGSEA. The CDR3 nucleotides are TGCAGCGTTGGGTCGGGGGTTAGCGAGCAGTACTTC. Its protein product is CSVGSGVSEQYF.